The 20 T cell receptor beta chains given below trace back to one sample, sequenced in a study of vaccination and CD4 T cells after COVID-19. Their specific antigens are unknown. Sequencing of the DNA from cultured CD4+ T cells was carried out with the Oncomine TCR Beta short-read assay. Someone extracted genomic DNA from cultured CD4+ T cells. One entry per CDR3 protein, called by TCRdb with MiXCR from the PCR reads. The repertoire includes under 11,000 distinct CDR3 sequences, about 30% of them detected once, and about a fifth sits in the top ten. Treatment: roughly 11-day PBMC culture with coronavirus spike peptide pools or control peptides (ViraFEST assay). According to the study, CD4+ T cells from the unexposed donor were gathered ahead of the COVID-19 pandemic (2011-2018). The sample comprised CD4+ T cells from blood, cultured in vitro. Receptor source: a human donor in good health.

This chain connects TRBV27 to TRBJ2-1; 9 nucleotides agree with TRBD1. Trimming at V came to 10 bases and at J to 0 bases, leaving 10 bases not matched to a gene. The CDR3 is 16 residues long. Looked up from germline, CDR1 is MNHEY and CDR2 is SMNVEV (reference sequence). Here the CDR3 DNA reads TGTGCCAACAGGGACAGGGCCTCGAGCTCCTACAATGAGCAGTTCTTC. Its protein product is CANRDRASSSYNEQFF.

By sample fraction, this clonotype is medium-sized. The junction shows a germline mismatch at one end, possibly a read error. This chain links TRBV7-7 with TRBJ1-1, with D possibly matching TRBD1 (5 bases). Germline loops: CDR1 SSHAT, CDR2 FNYEAQ (reference sequence). The CDR3 sequence is 13 residues long. The CDR3 loop reads CASSVGQNTEAFF. For the CDR3, the DNA is TGTGCTAGCAGCGTCGGACAGAACACTGAAGCTTTCTTT.

The J gene is TRBJ2-2, the V gene TRBV5-1, with 8 bases lining up with TRBD2. Trimming at V came to 6 bases and at J to 5 bases, leaving 9 bases not matched to a gene. Per the germline V gene, CDR1 is SGHRS and CDR2 is YFSETQ. This CDR3 region has 15 residues. For the CDR3, the DNA is TGCGCCAGCAATCAACCGGGACTAGAAACCGGGGAGCTGTTTTTT. It yields the protein CASNQPGLETGELFF.

This clonotype was found a few times. This chain's CDR3 is CASSLDRASNEQFF. The CDR3 DNA reads as TGTGCCAGCAGCTTAGACAGGGCCAGCAATGAGCAGTTCTTC. The chain is built from TRBV7-2 and TRBJ2-1; the D gene is possibly TRBD1 (6 bases). Trimming took off 1 base at V and 6 bases at J, with 10 bases between the two ends. CDR3 length: 14 residues. CDR1 and CDR2 (germline): SGHTA, FQGNSA.

The gene calls are TRBV7-3 and TRBJ2-2; D possibly corresponds to TRBD2 (5 bases). The CDR3 is made up of 13 amino acids. Germline V gene lookup returns CDR1 SGHTA and CDR2 FQGTGA. Trimming cost V 5 bases and J 7 bases, with 11 bases left between them. The CDR3 loop reads CASSPRVYGELFF. The CDR3 DNA reads TGTGCCAGCAGCCCGCGGGTCTACGGGGAGCTGTTTTTT.

A few counts support this clonotype. The chain couples TRBV7-3 to TRBJ2-3, with a tentative D call TRBD1 (6 bases). Deletions cut 2 bases from V and 6 bases from J, with 21 bases between. Germline V CDR1 and CDR2: SGHTA, FQGTGA. The CDR3 spans 17 residues. The chain's CDR3 is CASSLGGSPRGSDTQYF. The CDR3 DNA reads as TGTGCCAGCAGCTTAGGCGGATCCCCCAGGGGAAGCGATACGCAGTATTTT.

In its sample, this clonotype was seen a few times. The chain combines TRBV7-2 with TRBJ1-5; D unresolved. The CDR3 runs 12 residues. Germline-derived CDR1 and CDR2 are SGHTA and FQGNSA. V lost 0 bases to trimming and J lost 3 bases, with 0 bases between them. CDR3 loop: CASSLANQPQHF. For the CDR3, the DNA is TGTGCCAGCAGCTTAGCCAATCAGCCCCAGCATTTT.

The rearrangement links TRBV19 to TRBJ1-5, with D possibly matching TRBD1 (6 bases). V lost 3 bases and J lost 0, with 12 bases in between. Germline-derived CDR1 and CDR2 are LNHDA and SQIVND (reference sequence). The CDR3 covers 16 residues. The CDR3 is CASSIGGGDSNQPQHF. In DNA, the CDR3 is TGTGCCAGTAGTATCGGAGGGGGAGATAGCAATCAGCCCCAGCATTTT.

This clonotype has just a few counts. The rearrangement uses TRBV20-1 and TRBJ2-2, with 14 bases aligning to TRBD2. V lost 1 base and J lost 5; bases outside the gene matches: 9. Germline CDR1 reads DFQATT; CDR2 reads SNEGSKA (reference sequence). This CDR3 is built from 18 residues. The CDR3 region is CSARGGGLAGVSTGELFF. The CDR3 DNA reads TGCAGTGCTAGAGGGGGGGGACTAGCGGGAGTTAGTACCGGGGAGCTGTTTTTT.

V and J are TRBV2 and TRBJ2-1; 14 bases fit TRBD2. Looked up from germline, CDR1 is SNHLY and CDR2 is FYNNEI. CDR3 length: 13 amino acids. V was clipped by 8 bases and J by 15 bases; unmatched bases: 9. The CDR3 is CASGGLAGGPWFF. CDR3 nucleotide sequence: TGTGCCAGCGGCGGACTAGCGGGAGGACCCTGGTTCTTC.

This chain joins TRBV23-1 and TRBJ2-7; weak D call: TRBD2 (7 bases). Being an ORF, TRBV23-1 has a function that is uncertain. The CDR3 is 17 amino acids. V lost 6 bases and J lost 5, with 26 bases in between. The CDR3: CASRGPKQGSGLDEQYF. DNA of the CDR3: TGCGCCAGCAGAGGTCCGAAACAGGGTAGCGGGCTTGACGAGCAGTACTTC.

The chain is built from TRBV20-1 and TRBJ1-5; 10 bases align to TRBD1. Germline V gene data show CDR1 as DFQATT and CDR2 as SNEGSKA (reference sequence). This CDR3 is 14 amino acids long. The CDR3 loop is CSGWTGGDNQPQHF. In nucleotides, the CDR3 is TGCAGCGGATGGACAGGGGGAGACAATCAGCCCCAGCATTTT.

This clonotype has just a few counts. The V call is TRBV7-8, the J call TRBJ2-5, with TRBD2 identical over 7 bases. Trimming removed 1 base from V and 4 bases from J; junction bases left unmatched: 6. Germline loops: CDR1 SGHVS, CDR2 FQNEAQ. CDR3 size: 15 residues. DNA of the CDR3: TGTGCCAGCAGCTTAGGTCGCGGGAGCAGAGAGACCCAGTACTTC. It codes for CASSLGRGSRETQYF. The full variable domain, its missing parts supplied by reference TRBV7-8 and TRBJ2-5, is GAGVSQSPRYKVAKRGQDVALRCDPISGHVSLFWYQQALGQGPEFLTYFQNEAQLDKSGLPSDRFFAERPEGSVSTLKIQRTQQEDSAVYLCASSLGRGSRETQYFGPGTRLLVL.

This clonotype was counted between two and nine times. The chain combines TRBV20-1 with TRBJ2-7; possible D gene TRBD1, 6 bases. The V gene lost 0 bases and the J gene lost 1 base, with 13 bases spanning the gap. Per the germline V gene, CDR1 is DFQATT and CDR2 is SNEGSKA (reference sequence). CDR3 length: 15 residues. The CDR3 bases are TGCAGTGCTAGAGACTCCCGGACAGATTCCTACGAGCAGTACTTC. It codes for CSARDSRTDSYEQYF.

This rearrangement joins TRBV6-1 to TRBJ2-5, with D possibly called TRBD1 or TRBD2 (6 bases each). The CDR3 sequence is 15 residues long. V lost 6 bases and J 4 bases, leaving 18 bases between the germline ends. Germline V gene lookup returns CDR1 MNHNS and CDR2 SASEGT. The CDR3, as DNA: TGTGCCAGCAGCCCCACGGGGGCGCGTGTAGAGACCCAGTACTTC. Its translation is CASSPTGARVETQYF.

The chain joins TRBV20-1 to TRBJ2-1, with 7 bases identical to TRBD2. Germline trimming cut 5 bases from V and 3 bases from J; bases unmatched to any gene: 10. Germline V CDR1 and CDR2: DFQATT, SNEGSKA (reference sequence). This CDR3 has 15 amino acids. The CDR3 region is CSAGAVAGIYNEQFF. The CDR3 DNA follows: TGCAGTGCTGGAGCGGTAGCGGGTATCTACAATGAGCAGTTCTTC.

This clonotype was counted a few times. The V gene is TRBV12-3 or TRBV12-4, the J gene TRBJ1-2; unclear D gene. With 2 bases removed from V and 0 bases from J, the gap between germline ends came to 4 bases. CDR3 size: 13 residues. CDR3 DNA sequence: TGTGCCAGCAGTTTAACCTCTAACTATGGCTACACCTTC. Amino acid sequence: CASSLTSNYGYTF.

This clonotype was found a few times. This chain connects TRBV2 to TRBJ2-1; D may correspond to TRBD1 or TRBD2 (6 bases each). The CDR3 is made up of 14 amino acids. CDR1 and CDR2 from the germline V gene are SNHLY and FYNNEI. V lost 8 bases to trimming and J lost 3 bases, with 14 bases between them. The CDR3 coding sequence is TGTGCCAGCTACGGGGGCCTGGGCTACAATGAGCAGTTCTTC. Translated, it gives CASYGGLGYNEQFF.

In its sample, this clonotype was seen once. J is TRBJ1-1 and V is TRBV4-3; 8 bases fit TRBD1. The CDR3 runs to 13 residues. After removal of 3 bases from V and 8 bases from J, the junction contained 5 bases not matched to a gene. The germline gives CDR1 LGHNA, CDR2 YSLEER. The CDR3 DNA is TGCGCCAGCAGCCACAGGGGGCCGTACGAAGCTTTCTTT. It codes for CASSHRGPYEAFF.

This sequence joins TRBV2 and TRBJ2-7, with unresolved D. Per the germline V gene, CDR1 is SNHLY and CDR2 is FYNNEI. The V end was cut by 4 bases, the J end by 0 bases, with 10 bases between. This CDR3 spans 14 amino acids. The CDR3 loop is CASSVARSSYEQYF. CDR3 sequence (DNA): TGTGCCAGCAGTGTTGCTCGGAGCTCCTACGAGCAGTACTTC.